In this sample, the clone carrying this T cell receptor beta chain turned up many times. Its antigen remains unidentified. Germline V gene sequence: CDR1 SGHAT, CDR2 FQNNGV. The junction had 11 bases not matched to a gene; V was cut back by 5 bases and J by 6 bases. The CDR3 is 16 residues long. The source of the sample is a study of cytomegalovirus exposure and HLA in healthy donors. General study findings and limits: The authors reported that TCR beta sequences could predict HLA-A and HLA-B alleles. These predictions were accurate for most subjects in the first cohort. Among the most significant clusters, several appeared linked to common viral pathogens in a later analysis.

The primer mix had 60 Vbeta and 13 Jbeta primers. The assay was immunoSEQ multiplex PCR, and TCRdb's table has in-frame clones only and misses some. The sample lists about 100,000 clones, 70% to 80% occurring once. This sequence originates from a man between 45 and 60 years old in good health and CMV-seropositive. The sample taken for sequencing was PBMCs. V and J are TRBV11-2 and TRBJ2-1; 9 nucleotides align to TRBD2. Written as DNA, the CDR3 is TGTGCCAGCAGCAGGAACCCGGGACTAGCAGGCAATGAGCAGTTCTTC. It is translated as CASSRNPGLAGNEQFF.